The 10 T cell receptor beta chains below all came from one sample that was sequenced in a study of T cell responses to AZD1222 COVID-19 vaccine. TCRdb's copy holds only in-frame clones and misses some; the assay was immunoSEQ multiplex PCR. The sample shows 90,000 to 150,000 clones, roughly nine tenths of them seen only once. Sequenced here: peripheral blood, sampled on day 0 of AZD1222 vaccination. These receptors came from an adult in good health.

The V gene is TRBV30, the J gene TRBJ1-2; no clear D gene. Trimming took off 0 bases at V and 9 bases at J, with 8 bases between the two ends. The germline V gene encodes CDR1 GTSNPN and CDR2 SVGIG (reference sequence). The CDR3 extends over 11 amino acids. As DNA, the CDR3 is TGTGCCTGGAGTGTACTCTGGCGCTACACCTTC. Its protein product is CAWSVLWRYTF.

The rearrangement joins TRBV28 to TRBJ2-4; 7 bases agree with TRBD2. This CDR3 contains 18 residues. The J segment lost 3 bases and the V segment lost 5 bases, leaving 16 bases of the junction unmatched. Germline loops: CDR1 MDHEN, CDR2 SYDVKM. This chain's CDR3 is CASSPSAGEGLGKNIQYF. In DNA form, the CDR3 reads TGTGCCAGCAGTCCATCCGCCGGGGAGGGGTTGGGCAAAAACATTCAGTACTTC.

CDR3 sequence reads: CSVVGRVGTGNSYEQYF. CDR3 DNA sequence: TGCAGCGTTGTGGGGCGAGTCGGGACAGGGAACTCCTACGAGCAGTACTTC. The rearrangement links TRBV29-1 to TRBJ2-7; 9 bases are shared with TRBD1. Trimming took 4 bases from V and 0 from J; bases not matched to a gene: 13. Germline assignment: CDR1 SQVTM and CDR2 ANQGSEA. The CDR3 sequence is 17 residues long.

Here the CDR3 reads CAWSVWEVGELFF. CDR3 DNA sequence: TGTGCCTGGAGTGTATGGGAAGTCGGGGAGCTGTTTTTT. The rearrangement joins TRBV30 to TRBJ2-2; D not resolved. The ends were cut back, 0 bases at V and 7 bases at J, with 9 bases in the middle. Germline CDR1 reads GTSNPN; CDR2 reads SVGIG (reference sequence). The CDR3 runs to 13 residues.

The chain is built from TRBV5-5 and TRBJ2-3, with 8 bases matching TRBD1. The CDR3 loop spans 16 amino acids. Trimming removed 6 bases from V and 2 bases from J; junction bases left unmatched: 11. The V gene's germline CDR1 is SGHKS and CDR2 YYEKEE (reference sequence). The CDR3 bases are TGTGCCAGCACCTACCCCCAGGGGGCCAACACAGATACGCAGTATTTT. It specifies CASTYPQGANTDTQYF.

The V call is TRBV6-1, the J call TRBJ2-7; TRBD1 agrees at 7 bases. CDR3 length equals 15 residues. The J segment lost 4 bases and the V segment lost 3 bases, leaving 9 bases of the junction unmatched. CDR1 is MNHNS and CDR2 is SASEGT in the germline V gene. CDR3 amino acids: CASSDGQVGVYEQYF. CDR3 DNA: TGTGCCAGCAGTGACGGACAGGTAGGGGTGTACGAGCAGTACTTC.

V gene TRBV6-5 combines with J gene TRBJ1-1; TRBD1 aligns across 7 bases. Per germline, CDR1 MNHEY and CDR2 SVGAGI. V was clipped by 6 bases and J by 1 base; unmatched bases: 5. CDR3 length equals 14 residues. The CDR3 loop reads CASRKDRANTEAFF. For the CDR3, the DNA is TGTGCCAGCAGGAAAGACAGGGCGAACACTGAAGCTTTCTTT.

The chain uses TRBV5-8 and TRBJ1-1; 7 positions agree with TRBD1. The ends lost 4 bases at V and 7 bases at J; junction bases unmatched: 7. Germline CDR1 SGHTS, CDR2 YDEGEE. This CDR3 contains 13 residues. CDR3 region: CASSLGQLLEAFF. The CDR3 nucleotides read TGTGCCAGCAGCCTGGGACAGCTACTTGAAGCTTTCTTT.

This clone turned up a few times. J is TRBJ1-1 and V is TRBV4-2, with D possibly TRBD1 on 5 matching bases. This CDR3 spans 14 amino acids. The germline V gene encodes CDR1 LGHNA and CDR2 YNFKEQ. Trimming removed 4 bases at V and 5 bases at J, with 14 bases between. CDR3 protein: CASSPALGGTEAFF. CDR3 nucleotides: TGTGCCAGCAGCCCTGCGCTTGGGGGTACTGAAGCTTTCTTT.

CDR3 bases: TGTGCCACCAGTGATACCTCCACAGGGAGCACTGAAGCTTTCTTT. As protein: CATSDTSTGSTEAFF. The chain links TRBV24-1 to TRBJ1-1; maybe TRBD1 (6 bases). This CDR3 spans 15 amino acids. Germline assignment: CDR1 KGHDR and CDR2 SFDVKD. V was pared by 3 bases and J by 4 bases, with 14 bases between.